The 2 T cell receptor beta chains below were found in one sample sequenced in a study of blood T cell repertoires in COVID-19. Data came from immunoSEQ multiplex PCR; TCRdb stores just in-frame clones and leaves some out. This table holds 140,000 to 150,000 clones, roughly 90% found once. The sequencing sample was made of peripheral blood. Receptors originate from a human donor in a cohort sampled during active COVID-19.

The V call is TRBV5-3, the J call TRBJ1-5, with 8 bases matching TRBD1. TRBV5-3 qualifies as an ORF whose function is uncertain. The CDR3 length is 18 residues. Trimming took 5 bases from V and 0 from J; bases not matched to a gene: 13. Here the CDR3 reads CARRLGQGLMHSNQPQHF. CDR3 sequence (DNA): TGTGCCAGAAGACTCGGACAGGGACTTATGCATAGCAATCAGCCCCAGCATTTT.

The chain carries TRBV9 and TRBJ2-1; 11 bases match TRBD1. This CDR3 region has 17 residues. Trimming removed 3 bases from V and 0 bases from J; junction bases left unmatched: 5. In germline, CDR1 is SGDLS, CDR2 YYNGEE. CDR3 bases: TGTGCCAGCAGCGGAGGACAGGGGGCGAGCTCCTACAATGAGCAGTTCTTC. This gives the protein CASSGGQGASSYNEQFF.